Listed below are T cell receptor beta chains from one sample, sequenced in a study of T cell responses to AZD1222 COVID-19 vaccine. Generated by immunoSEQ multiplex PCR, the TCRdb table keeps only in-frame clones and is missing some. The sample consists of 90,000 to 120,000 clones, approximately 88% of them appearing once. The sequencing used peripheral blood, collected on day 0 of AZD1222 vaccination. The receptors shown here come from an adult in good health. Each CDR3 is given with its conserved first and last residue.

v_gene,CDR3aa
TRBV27,CASSSPGTSRSEQYF
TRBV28,CASSFEKRGAFF
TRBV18,CASSPRGGKNTEAFF
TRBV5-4,CASSLMDRVFYGYTF
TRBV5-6,CASSLLQGAHTGELFF
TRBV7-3,CASSSGPTDNEQFF
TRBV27,CASGTGTGYNEQFF
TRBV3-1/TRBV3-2,CASSPLDRGFVAKNIQYF
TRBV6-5,CASSPQNSNQPQHF
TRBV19,CASSIRLAGAYEQYF
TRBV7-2,CASSLDRFANYGYTF
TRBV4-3,CASSQEAGRSGNEQFF
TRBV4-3,CASSLSPSNTEAFF
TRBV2,CASRTDSGRAADTQYF
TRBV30,CAWRGTSRAYEQYF
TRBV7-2,CASSRTSGFGNEQFF
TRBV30,CAWSPQVGEQYF
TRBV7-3,CASSLQQGATGELFF
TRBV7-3,CASSAPGDSGGLRHIHNEQFF
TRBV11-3,CASSASTGGTEAFF
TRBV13,CASSGNRANSPLHF
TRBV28,CASSLWGEQYF
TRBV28,CASIQGASETQYF
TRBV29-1,CSAPTGGGNTEAFF
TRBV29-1,CSVAAGKWEPQHF
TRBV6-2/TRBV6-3,CAGRFGGEGDTEAFF
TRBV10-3,CAISLQGHNQPQHF